This T cell receptor (beta chain) was recorded in a study of blood T cell repertoires in COVID-19. In germline, CDR1 is GTSNPN, CDR2 SVGIG (reference sequence). This CDR3 has 13 amino acids. Trimming took 5 bases from V and 1 from J, leaving 8 bases between them. The assay was immunoSEQ multiplex PCR, and TCRdb's table has in-frame clones only and misses some. The sample contains some 130,000 clones, 84% of which appear only once. V is TRBV30 and J is TRBJ2-2; D gene uncertain. Material: PBMCs or T cells enriched from blood (not recorded which). The clonotype originates from a man aged 40-50 years with acute COVID-19. CDR3 sequence reads: CAWVHKNTGELFF. In DNA form, the CDR3 reads TGTGCCTGGGTACACAAGAACACCGGGGAGCTGTTTTTT. Full variable domain (rest looked up from reference TRBV30 and TRBJ2-2): SQTIHQWPATLVQPVGSPLSLECTVEGTSNPNLYWYRQAAGRGLQLLFYSVGIGQISSEVPQNLSASRPQDRQFILSSKKLLLSDSGFYLCAWVHKNTGELFFGEGSRLTVL.